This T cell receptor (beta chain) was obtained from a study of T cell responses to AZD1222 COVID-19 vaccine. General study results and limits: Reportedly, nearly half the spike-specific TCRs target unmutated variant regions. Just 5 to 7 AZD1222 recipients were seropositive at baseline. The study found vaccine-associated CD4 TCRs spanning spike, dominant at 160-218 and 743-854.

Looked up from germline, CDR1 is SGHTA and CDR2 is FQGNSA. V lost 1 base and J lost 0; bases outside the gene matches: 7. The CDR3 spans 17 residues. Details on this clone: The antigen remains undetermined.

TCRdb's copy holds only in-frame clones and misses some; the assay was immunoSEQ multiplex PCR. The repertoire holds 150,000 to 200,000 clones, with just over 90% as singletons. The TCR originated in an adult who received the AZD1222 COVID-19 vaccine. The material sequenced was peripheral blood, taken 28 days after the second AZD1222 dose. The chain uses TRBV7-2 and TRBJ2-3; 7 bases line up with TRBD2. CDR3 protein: CASSLVGLSGSTDTQYF. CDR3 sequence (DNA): TGTGCCAGCAGCTTAGTGGGCCTTAGCGGGAGCACAGATACGCAGTATTTT.